This T cell receptor beta chain appears in the sequencing data of a study of CD8 T cells in ankylosing spondylitis (dated by TCRdb to about 2017). Regarding the research as a whole: T cell receptor beta repertoires were profiled in healthy donors and ankylosing spondylitis patients so that disease-linked TCR variants could be found. The whole study cohort included 108 healthy donors and around 25 ankylosing spondylitis patients. Peripheral blood samples were taken, and synovial fluid was additionally collected from ankylosing spondylitis patients. Here is what the overall study found, with its caveats: In peripheral blood, the disease-linked clones were found at relatively low frequencies and had a CD8+ phenotype. A TCR beta motif made up of fewer than 10 highly homologous amino acid variants appeared to be characteristic of blood from ankylosing spondylitis patients. Some TCR beta motif variants had previously been reported in synovial fluid and blood of reactive arthritis patients, which suggested common disease-initiation mechanisms. According to the report, matched synovial fluid samples from ankylosing spondylitis patients were significantly enriched for the disease-linked clones.

CDR1 MGHRA and CDR2 YSYEKL are derived from the germline V gene. From the cysteine up to the phenylalanine, the CDR3 has a length of 14 residues. This entry keeps only the CDR3 DNA: 42 bases, framed from base 1. Cut back by 0 bases and 7 bases, the V and J ends lie 10 bases apart. The run used an Illumina HiSeq 2500. TCR beta libraries were prepared by quantitative 5'-RACE with molecular barcodes. Regarding the original processing steps: A new computational method, built on a probabilistic model of VDJ rearrangement, was used to identify disease-linked TCR variants. In-frame beta chains were kept once TCRdb had trimmed the public reads at Q25 with fastp and called clones with MiXCR. Each record represents a unique CDR3 protein, reported with the most common genes and DNA among its rows. The V and J calls shown here were made by TCRdb, not taken from the authors' results. Counted in this sample were 350,000 to 400,000 distinct CDR3 sequences; 20% to 25% of them appeared once. Over 10% of the sample lies in the top ten.

Remarks on this clonotype: Its target antigen remains unknown. Base qualities are not provided; no much larger clone lies one nucleotide away.

The rearrangement combines TRBV4-1 with TRBJ1-5; the D gene is possibly TRBD1, with 6 bases matching. This TCR was recovered from a male donor with ankylosing spondylitis or in good health (not recorded which). Material: blood, either unsorted or a sorted T cell fraction (not recorded which). The CDR3 in this case is CASSQERQAQPQHF. The nucleotide sequence is given as TGCGCCAGCAGCCAAGAAAGACAGGCCCAGCCCCAGCATTTT.